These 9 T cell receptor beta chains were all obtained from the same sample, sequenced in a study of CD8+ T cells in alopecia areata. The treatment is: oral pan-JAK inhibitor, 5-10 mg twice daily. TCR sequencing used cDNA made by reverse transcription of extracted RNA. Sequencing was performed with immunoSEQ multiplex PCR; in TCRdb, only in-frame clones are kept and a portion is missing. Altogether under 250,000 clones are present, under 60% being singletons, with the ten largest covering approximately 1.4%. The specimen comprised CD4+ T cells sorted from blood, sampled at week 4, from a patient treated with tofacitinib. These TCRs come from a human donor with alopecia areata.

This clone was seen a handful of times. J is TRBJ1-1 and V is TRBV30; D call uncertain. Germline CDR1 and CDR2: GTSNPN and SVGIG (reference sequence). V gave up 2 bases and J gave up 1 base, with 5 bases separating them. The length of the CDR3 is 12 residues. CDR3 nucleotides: TGTGCCTGGAGTCCAGAGAACACTGAAGCTTTCTTT. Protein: CAWSPENTEAFF.

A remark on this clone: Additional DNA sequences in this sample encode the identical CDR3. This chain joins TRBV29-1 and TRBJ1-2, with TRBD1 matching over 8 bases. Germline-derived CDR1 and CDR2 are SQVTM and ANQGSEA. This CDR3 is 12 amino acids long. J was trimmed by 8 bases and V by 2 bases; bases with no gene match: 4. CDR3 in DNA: TGCAGCGTTGAATCGACAGGGGTAGGCTACACCTTC. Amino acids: CSVESTGVGYTF.

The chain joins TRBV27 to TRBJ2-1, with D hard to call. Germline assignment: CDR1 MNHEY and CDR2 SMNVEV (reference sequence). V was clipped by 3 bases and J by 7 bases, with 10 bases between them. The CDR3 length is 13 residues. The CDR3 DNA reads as TGTGCCAGCAGTTTTGAAGGGCGAAATGAGCAGTTCTTC. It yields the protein CASSFEGRNEQFF.

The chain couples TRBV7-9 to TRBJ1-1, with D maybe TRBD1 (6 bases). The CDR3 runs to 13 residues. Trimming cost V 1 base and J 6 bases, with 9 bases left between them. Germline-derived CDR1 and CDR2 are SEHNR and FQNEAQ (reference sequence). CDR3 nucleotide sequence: TGTGCCAGCAGCTTAGAGGGGGAGGCTGAAGCTTTCTTT. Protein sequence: CASSLEGEAEAFF.

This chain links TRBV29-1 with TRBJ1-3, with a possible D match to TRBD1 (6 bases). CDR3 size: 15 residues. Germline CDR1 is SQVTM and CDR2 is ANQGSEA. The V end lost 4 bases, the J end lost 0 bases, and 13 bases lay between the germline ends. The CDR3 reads CSVGGGSSSGNTIYF. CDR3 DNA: TGCAGCGTTGGAGGGGGGAGTTCCTCTGGAAACACCATATATTTT.

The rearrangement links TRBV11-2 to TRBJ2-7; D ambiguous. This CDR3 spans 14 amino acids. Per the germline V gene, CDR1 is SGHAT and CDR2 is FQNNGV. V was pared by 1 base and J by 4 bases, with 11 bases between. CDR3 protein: CASSLVGPAYEQYF. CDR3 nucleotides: TGTGCCAGCAGCTTAGTAGGCCCGGCGTACGAGCAGTACTTC.

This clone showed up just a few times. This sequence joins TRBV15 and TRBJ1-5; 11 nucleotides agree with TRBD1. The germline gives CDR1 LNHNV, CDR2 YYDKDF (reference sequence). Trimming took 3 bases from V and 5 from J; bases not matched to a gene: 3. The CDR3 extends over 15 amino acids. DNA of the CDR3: TGTGCCACCAGCAGTGGGACAGGGGGGTATCAGCCCCAGCATTTT. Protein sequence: CATSSGTGGYQPQHF. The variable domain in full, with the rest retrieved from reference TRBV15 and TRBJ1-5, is DAMVIQNPRYQVTQFGKPVTLSCSQTLNHNVMYWYQQKSSQAPKLLFHYYDKDFNNEADTPDNFQSRRPNTSFCFLDIRSPGLGDTAMYLCATSSGTGGYQPQHFGDGTRLSIL.

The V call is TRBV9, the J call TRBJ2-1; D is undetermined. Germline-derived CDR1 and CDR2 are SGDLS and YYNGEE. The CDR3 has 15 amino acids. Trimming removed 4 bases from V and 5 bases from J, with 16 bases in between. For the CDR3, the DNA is TGTGCCAGCAGCCCAGGAACCCTTGGGAACAATGAGCAGTTCTTC. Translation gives CASSPGTLGNNEQFF. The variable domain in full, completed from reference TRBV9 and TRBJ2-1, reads DSGVTQTPKHLITATGQRVTLRCSPRSGDLSVYWYQQSLDQGLQFLIQYYNGEERAKGNILERFSAQQFPDLHSELNLSSLELGDSALYFCASSPGTLGNNEQFFGPGTRLTVL.

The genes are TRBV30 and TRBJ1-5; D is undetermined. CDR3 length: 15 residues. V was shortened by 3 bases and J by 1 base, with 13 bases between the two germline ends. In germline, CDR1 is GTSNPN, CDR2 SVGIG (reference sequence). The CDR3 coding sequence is TGTGCCTGGAGCGATGGGGATGTCAGCAATCAGCCCCAGCATTTT. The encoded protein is CAWSDGDVSNQPQHF.